This T cell receptor beta chain was found in a study of cytomegalovirus exposure and HLA in healthy donors. Study outcomes and limitations: It was approximately 170 TCR beta chains that were listed as cytomegalovirus-associated. Presence/absence analysis assumed near-uniform sequencing depth across donors.

The study ran its PCR with 60 Vbeta and 13 Jbeta primers. As originally analysed: About 11 million of the 75 million to 95 million unique TCR beta chains counted in a later analysis were shared. Using immunoSEQ multiplex PCR, the repertoire was profiled, and TCRdb retains in-frame clones only, with some absent. That table furnishes V, J and clone size, whereas the DNA furnished D and trimming. The table has approximately 70,000 clones, 70% to 85% seen once. CDR3 length equals 13 residues. Germline V lookup: CDR1 SGHTA, CDR2 FQGTGA. V shed 5 bases, J shed 7 bases, and the junction held 3 bases outside the gene matches. This clone has a single count. Its specificity is not known. The study did not record CMV serostatus for this donor.

Sequencing was performed on PBMCs. The TCR sequence derives from a human donor in good health. The chain combines TRBV7-3 with TRBJ1-5, with 9 bases identical to TRBD1. CDR3 sequence reads: CASSLTGGQPQHF. The DNA for the CDR3 is TGTGCCAGCAGCCTGACAGGGGGACAGCCCCAGCATTTT.